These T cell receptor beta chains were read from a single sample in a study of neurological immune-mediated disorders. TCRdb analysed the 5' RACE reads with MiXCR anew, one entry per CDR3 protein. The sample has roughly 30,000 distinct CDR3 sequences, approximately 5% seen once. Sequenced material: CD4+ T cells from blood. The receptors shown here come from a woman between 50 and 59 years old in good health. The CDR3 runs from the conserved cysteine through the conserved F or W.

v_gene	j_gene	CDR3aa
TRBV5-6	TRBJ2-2	CASSRQKPGQPEMNTGELFF
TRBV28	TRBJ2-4	CAIRRGNIQYF
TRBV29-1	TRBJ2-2	CSVAAGGGGGELFF
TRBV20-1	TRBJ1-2	CSARKQGISYGYTF
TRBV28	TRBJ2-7	CASRPPGQRGSYEQYF
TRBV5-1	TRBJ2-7	CASSPGLTTHEQYF
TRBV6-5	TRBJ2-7	CASSSGSGAYEQYF
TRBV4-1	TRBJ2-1	CASSPSGGGNEQFF
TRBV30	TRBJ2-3	CAWSSGTSNTDTQYF
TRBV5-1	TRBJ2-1	CASSLGLNNEQFF
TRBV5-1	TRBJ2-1	CASSAGLAGYNEQFF
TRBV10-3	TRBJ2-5	CAISDAGVGQETQYF
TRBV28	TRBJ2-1	CASSALSGRAGNEQFF
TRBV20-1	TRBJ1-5	CSARDRVGGGNQPQHF
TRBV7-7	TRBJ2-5	CASSLDREETQYF
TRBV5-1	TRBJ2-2	CASSKDRGITGELFF
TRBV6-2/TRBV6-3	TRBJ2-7	CASSYSSVSYEQYF
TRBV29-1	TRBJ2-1	CSGPGLGSREQFF
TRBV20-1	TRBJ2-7	CSARKAGTGVNYEQYF
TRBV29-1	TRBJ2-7	CSVGGDHSYEQYF
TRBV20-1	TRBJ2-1	CSAIWLVGMGRRANEQFF
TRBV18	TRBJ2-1	CASSAYNEQFF
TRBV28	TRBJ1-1	CASSPGRRMNTEAFF
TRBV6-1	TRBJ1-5	CASTQGQGGNQPQHF
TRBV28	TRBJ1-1	CASSFGQMNTEAFF
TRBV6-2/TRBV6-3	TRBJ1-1	CASSLQGGEAFF
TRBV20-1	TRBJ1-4	CSANWEGGMSTNEKLFF
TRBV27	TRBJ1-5	CAISGPGSNQPQHF
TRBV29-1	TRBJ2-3	CSVVRVSTDTQYF
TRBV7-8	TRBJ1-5	CASSFTDRGYQPQHF
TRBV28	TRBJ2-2	CASRTGAGPGELFF